This T cell receptor beta chain was found in a study of OX40 agonist ivuxolimab in advanced cancers. Study details: The mean age was 60 years, ranging from 23 to 79, with approximately 85% of participants male. Prior anti-PD-1, anti-PD-L1 or anti-CTLA-4 therapy was allowed; approximately 40% had some.

The table came from immunoSEQ multiplex PCR; TCRdb's copy has only in-frame clones and leaves some out. Seen here are fewer than 70,000 clones, about 85% observed once, and the top ten hold 3%. This CDR3 has 13 amino acids. V was clipped by 6 bases and J by 3 bases, with 12 bases between them. Germline CDR1 and CDR2: SQVTM and ANQGSEA. A single count supports this clone. This sequence was found in an adult with an advanced solid tumor such as melanoma, head and neck, liver or kidney cancer. The sample in question was CD4+ or CD8+ T cells sorted from blood, obtained in a trial of the OX40 agonist ivuxolimab. The chain uses TRBV29-1 and TRBJ1-5; D is possibly TRBD1 (6 bases). CDR3 amino acids: CSVAGALNQPQHF. Here the CDR3 DNA reads TGCAGCGTAGCAGGGGCCCTCAATCAGCCCCAGCATTTT.